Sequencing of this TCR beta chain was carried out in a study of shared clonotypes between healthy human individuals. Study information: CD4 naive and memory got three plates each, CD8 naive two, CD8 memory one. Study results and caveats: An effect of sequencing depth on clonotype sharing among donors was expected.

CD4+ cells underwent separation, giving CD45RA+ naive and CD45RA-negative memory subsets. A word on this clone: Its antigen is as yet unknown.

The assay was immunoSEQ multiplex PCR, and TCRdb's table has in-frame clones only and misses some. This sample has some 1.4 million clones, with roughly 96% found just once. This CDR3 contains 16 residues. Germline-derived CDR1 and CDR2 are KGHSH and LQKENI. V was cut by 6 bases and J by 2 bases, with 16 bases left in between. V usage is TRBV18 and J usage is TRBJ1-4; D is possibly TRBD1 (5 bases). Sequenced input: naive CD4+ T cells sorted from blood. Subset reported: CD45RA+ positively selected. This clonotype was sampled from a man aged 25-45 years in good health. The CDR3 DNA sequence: TGTGCCAGCTCCCAAGCCGCAGGGAAGACTAATGAAAAACTGTTTTTT. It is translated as CASSQAAGKTNEKLFF.